This is a list of T cell receptor beta chains from one sample in a study of HIV-infected patients and healthy controls. TCRdb called the 5' RACE reads again in MiXCR, with one record for every CDR3 protein. This sample has about 10,000 distinct CDR3 sequences, with 8% to 8.5% found just once. The material sequenced was blood. These receptors originate from an adult in good health. Both conserved end residues are part of each CDR3. Fields, in order: clone size, J gene, V gene, D gene, CDR3 protein, CDR3 DNA. The D gene is left open where the match is weak. Clone sizes are given selectively: once, few, many, or a class where the clone is expanded.

abundance: medium-sized; j_gene: TRBJ2-7; v_gene: TRBV25-1; d_gene: NA; CDR3aa: CASSGSGRVAYEQYF; CDR3nt: TGTGCCAGCAGTGGAAGTGGGAGAGTGGCCTACGAGCAGTACTTC
abundance: medium-sized; j_gene: TRBJ2-1; v_gene: TRBV27; d_gene: TRBD1; CDR3aa: CASSPQGQRNNEQFF; CDR3nt: TGTGCCAGCAGTCCGCAGGGACAGCGAAACAATGAGCAGTTCTTC
abundance: NA; j_gene: TRBJ2-5; v_gene: TRBV7-9; d_gene: NA; CDR3aa: CASSLALSSGTQETQYF; CDR3nt: TGTGCCAGCAGCTTAGCGCTGTCGTCAGGGACCCAAGAGACCCAGTACTTC
abundance: NA; j_gene: TRBJ2-5; v_gene: TRBV20-1; d_gene: NA; CDR3aa: CSASRGGGGAETQYF; CDR3nt: TGCAGTGCTAGCCGAGGAGGGGGGGGCGCGGAGACCCAGTACTTC
abundance: NA; j_gene: TRBJ1-1; v_gene: TRBV11-2; d_gene: TRBD1; CDR3aa: CASSLSGQTEAFF; CDR3nt: TGTGCCAGCAGCTTATCGGGACAGACTGAAGCTTTCTTT
abundance: many; j_gene: TRBJ1-3; v_gene: TRBV19; d_gene: NA; CDR3aa: CASNQGDSSNTIYF; CDR3nt: TGTGCCAGTAACCAGGGCGACTCATCGAACACCATATATTTT
abundance: medium-sized; j_gene: TRBJ1-6; v_gene: TRBV6-2/TRBV6-3; d_gene: NA; CDR3aa: CASSRSSYNSPLHF; CDR3nt: TGTGCCAGCAGCAGGAGCTCCTATAATTCACCCCTCCACTTT
abundance: many; j_gene: TRBJ2-3; v_gene: TRBV28; d_gene: NA; CDR3aa: CASSLGPDTQYF; CDR3nt: TGTGCCAGCAGTTTGGGTCCAGATACGCAGTATTTT
abundance: medium-sized; j_gene: TRBJ2-2; v_gene: TRBV11-2; d_gene: NA; CDR3aa: CASSLVVSGAGELFF; CDR3nt: TGTGCCAGCAGCTTAGTAGTTTCTGGCGCCGGGGAGCTGTTTTTT
abundance: many; j_gene: TRBJ2-7; v_gene: TRBV20-1; d_gene: TRBD2; CDR3aa: CSARDIGSGLAGPEQYF; CDR3nt: TGCAGTGCTAGAGATATCGGGTCGGGACTAGCTGGGCCCGAGCAGTACTTC
abundance: medium-sized; j_gene: TRBJ2-5; v_gene: TRBV7-6; d_gene: NA; CDR3aa: CASSLWAQETQYF; CDR3nt: TGTGCCAGCAGCTTATGGGCACAAGAGACCCAGTACTTC
abundance: medium-sized; j_gene: TRBJ2-1; v_gene: TRBV7-9; d_gene: NA; CDR3aa: CASSLVSGFRNEQFF; CDR3nt: TGTGCCAGCAGCTTAGTTTCCGGGTTTCGCAATGAGCAGTTCTTC
abundance: NA; j_gene: TRBJ2-1; v_gene: TRBV7-2; d_gene: NA; CDR3aa: CASSLRQDNEQFF; CDR3nt: TGTGCCAGCAGCTTAAGACAGGACAATGAGCAGTTCTTC
abundance: many; j_gene: TRBJ2-4; v_gene: TRBV12-3/TRBV12-4; d_gene: NA; CDR3aa: CASSQTGSGKNIQYF; CDR3nt: TGTGCCAGCAGTCAAACAGGGAGTGGCAAAAACATTCAGTACTTC
abundance: many; j_gene: TRBJ2-7; v_gene: TRBV28; d_gene: NA; CDR3aa: CASNTARSGMFYEQYF; CDR3nt: TGTGCCAGCAATACTGCTCGTAGCGGAATGTTCTACGAGCAGTACTTC
abundance: many; j_gene: TRBJ2-1; v_gene: TRBV28; d_gene: NA; CDR3aa: CASGGAGEGAYNEQFF; CDR3nt: TGTGCCAGCGGAGGGGCAGGGGAAGGGGCCTACAATGAGCAGTTCTTC
abundance: many; j_gene: TRBJ1-4; v_gene: TRBV20-1; d_gene: NA; CDR3aa: CSAREAAVGKLFF; CDR3nt: TGCAGTGCTAGAGAAGCGGCGGTCGGAAAACTGTTTTTT
abundance: few; j_gene: TRBJ2-7; v_gene: TRBV5-1; d_gene: TRBD1; CDR3aa: CASSLGTGGISYEQYF; CDR3nt: TGCGCCAGCAGCTTGGGCACAGGGGGGATTTCCTACGAGCAGTACTTC
abundance: many; j_gene: TRBJ1-1; v_gene: TRBV15; d_gene: NA; CDR3aa: CATSRARRTEAFF; CDR3nt: TGTGCCACCAGCAGGGCCCGGCGGACTGAAGCTTTCTTT
abundance: medium-sized; j_gene: TRBJ2-1; v_gene: TRBV6-5; d_gene: TRBD2; CDR3aa: CASSPFTSGSYNEQFF; CDR3nt: TGTGCCAGCAGTCCTTTCACTAGCGGGAGCTACAATGAGCAGTTCTTC
abundance: many; j_gene: TRBJ2-3; v_gene: TRBV7-8; d_gene: TRBD2; CDR3aa: CASSSQPVAGGHGDTQYF; CDR3nt: TGTGCCAGCAGCTCCCAGCCGGTAGCGGGGGGGCATGGAGATACGCAGTATTTT
abundance: medium-sized; j_gene: TRBJ2-1; v_gene: TRBV4-1; d_gene: NA; CDR3aa: CASSQVLSSYNEQFF; CDR3nt: TGCGCCAGCAGCCAAGTCCTTAGCTCCTACAATGAGCAGTTCTTC
abundance: many; j_gene: TRBJ2-7; v_gene: TRBV20-1; d_gene: NA; CDR3aa: CSASEDPNSSPYEQYF; CDR3nt: TGCAGTGCTAGTGAGGACCCTAACTCTAGCCCCTACGAGCAGTACTTC
abundance: medium-sized; j_gene: TRBJ1-1; v_gene: TRBV5-1; d_gene: TRBD1; CDR3aa: CASREGTGGTEAFF; CDR3nt: TGCGCCAGCAGGGAAGGGACAGGGGGCACTGAAGCTTTCTTT
abundance: many; j_gene: TRBJ1-4; v_gene: TRBV3-1; d_gene: TRBD1; CDR3aa: CASSQEDRAGEKLFF; CDR3nt: TGTGCCAGCAGCCAAGAGGACAGGGCAGGAGAAAAACTGTTTTTT
abundance: many; j_gene: TRBJ2-1; v_gene: TRBV12-3/TRBV12-4; d_gene: NA; CDR3aa: CASSMGPQGSHNEQFF; CDR3nt: TGTGCCAGCAGCATGGGCCCCCAGGGGTCACACAATGAGCAGTTCTTC